This TCR beta chain was obtained from a study of molecular identifiers for immune sequencing clone quantification. Across the study: Four portions were sequenced after RNA from approximately 22,000 or 94,000 naive CD8 cells was split five ways in replicates. Findings and caveats of the study: With a barcode shared among identical TCR molecules, highly expanded clone sizes could be underestimated.

The use of previously described methods and listed TCR primers produced the bulk TCR libraries. TCRdb reanalysed the PCR reads using MiXCR and keeps one entry per CDR3 protein. The profile covers under 800,000 distinct CDR3 sequences, with around 25% appearing a single time and about 0.81% taken by the ten largest. Sorting captured naive CD8 T cells as CD8+CD4-CCR7+CD45RA+. Remarks on this clonotype: Its antigen is as yet unknown.

This TCR was recovered from a human donor in good health. Some libraries in this study had Jurkat cell RNA spiked in. Sample: naive CD8+ T cells from blood, with Jurkat cell RNA spiked in. Subset indicated: FACS-sorted CD8+CD4-CCR7+CD45RA+ naive T cells.

The CDR3 DNA is TGTGCCAGCAGCTTAGATTTGACGTCTCCGAGCACCGGGGAGCTGTTTTTT. Translation gives CASSLDLTSPSTGELFF. This chain links TRBV7-8 with TRBJ2-2; D is ambiguous. The ends were cut back, 1 base at V and 4 bases at J, with 16 bases in the middle. From germline, CDR1 is SGHVS and CDR2 FQNEAQ. The CDR3 runs 17 residues.